The 3 T cell receptor beta chains below were found in one sample sequenced in a study of blood T cell repertoires in COVID-19. The data were produced by immunoSEQ multiplex PCR, yet TCRdb's version contains in-frame clones alone and is incomplete. The profile shows more than 200,000 clones, around 89% of them singletons. The material sequenced was PBMCs or T cells enriched from blood (not recorded which). Receptors originate from a woman aged 30 to 39 who had recovered from COVID-19.

This clone was recorded a few times. The CDR3 nucleotides read TGCAGCGGTCTCGGTGAAAAACTGTTTTTT. It translates to CSGLGEKLFF. The V call is TRBV29-1, the J call TRBJ1-4; D not certain. Germline V gene data show CDR1 as SQVTM and CDR2 as ANQGSEA. V shed 7 bases and J shed 7 bases, with 7 bases lying between them. This CDR3 is built from 10 residues. Drawing the rest from reference TRBV29-1 and TRBJ1-4, the complete variable domain is SAVISQKPSRDICQRGTSLTIQCQVDSQVTMMFWYRQQPGQSLTLIATANQGSEATYESGFVIDKFPISRPNLTFSTLTVSNMSPEDSSIYLCSGLGEKLFFGSGTQLSVL.

This clone occurred once. The V and J genes are TRBV4-3 and TRBJ1-2; D gene unclear. The CDR3 extends over 16 amino acids. CDR1 and CDR2 from the germline V gene are LGHNA and YSLEER. Trimming shortened V by 0 bases and J by 6 bases, and 17 bases separated the two germline ends. The CDR3 spells CASSQDVAGAGDGYTF. CDR3 DNA sequence: TGCGCCAGCAGCCAAGATGTTGCGGGTGCGGGTGATGGCTACACCTTC.

This clone has only a few counts. The CDR3 coding sequence is TGTGCCAGCAGTCCCGAACAGGGGTTGGTGGGCAATCAGCCCCAGCATTTT. Translated: CASSPEQGLVGNQPQHF. The V call is TRBV6-6, the J call TRBJ1-5; the match to TRBD1 covers 7 bases. Per germline, CDR1 MNHNY and CDR2 SVGAGI (reference sequence). The junction had 12 bases not matched to a gene; V was cut back by 5 bases and J by 2 bases. The CDR3 totals 17 residues.